The present entry profiles one T cell receptor (beta chain) with its context. Between the trimmed V and J ends, which lost 1 base and 4 bases, there was a span of 5 bases. The CDR3 contains 13 residues. The germline V gene has CDR1 LGHDT and CDR2 YNNKEL (reference sequence). The record originates from a study of blood T cell repertoires in COVID-19. Across the study: COVID-19 samples, acute and convalescent, were from the United States, Italy and Spain. PBMCs, B-cell-depleted T cells, or T cells provided the cDNA or gDNA that made up the material.

It was during active infection that Seattle patients were enrolled and then longitudinally followed. Original analysis: Cell counts per sample came from amplifying reference gene primers. Produced via immunoSEQ multiplex PCR; TCRdb's table is partial and in-frame only. For V, J and clone size, that table is used; D and trimming come from the DNA. The repertoire holds under 200,000 clones, around 79% seen once, with 8.1% in the top ten. V and J are TRBV3-1 (or the pseudogene TRBV3-2) and TRBJ2-1; D gene ambiguous. The receptor's source is a woman aged 60 to 75 with COVID-19, enrolled during active disease. The sequenced material came from peripheral blood. The CDR3 sequence is CASSQGRYNEQFF. The CDR3 DNA reads as TGTGCCAGCAGCCAAGGCAGGTACAATGAGCAGTTCTTC.